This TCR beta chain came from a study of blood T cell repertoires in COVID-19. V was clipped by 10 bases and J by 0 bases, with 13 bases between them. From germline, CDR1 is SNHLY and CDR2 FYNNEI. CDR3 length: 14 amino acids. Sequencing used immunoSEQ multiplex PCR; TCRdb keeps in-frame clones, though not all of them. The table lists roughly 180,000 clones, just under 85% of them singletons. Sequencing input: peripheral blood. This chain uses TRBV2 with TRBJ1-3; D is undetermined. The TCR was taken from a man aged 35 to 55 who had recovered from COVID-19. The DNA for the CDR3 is TGTGCCACAAAACTTCAACCCTCTGGAAACACCATATATTTT. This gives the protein CATKLQPSGNTIYF.